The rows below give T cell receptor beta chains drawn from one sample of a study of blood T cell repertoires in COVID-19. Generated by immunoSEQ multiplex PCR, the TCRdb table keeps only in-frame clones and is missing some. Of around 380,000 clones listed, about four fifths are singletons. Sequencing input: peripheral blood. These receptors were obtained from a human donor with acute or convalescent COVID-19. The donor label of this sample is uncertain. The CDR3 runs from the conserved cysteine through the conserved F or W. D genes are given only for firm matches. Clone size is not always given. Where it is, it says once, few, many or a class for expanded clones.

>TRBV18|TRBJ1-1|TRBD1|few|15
CASSPGQGWNTEAFF
TGTGCCAGCTCACCTGGACAGGGTTGGAACACTGAAGCTTTCTTT
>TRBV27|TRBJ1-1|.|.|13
CASSFSGNTEAFF
TGTGCCAGCAGTTTCAGCGGGAATACTGAAGCTTTCTTT
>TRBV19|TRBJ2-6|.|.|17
CASSIDGGVSGANVLTF
TGTGCCAGTAGTATAGATGGAGGTGTCTCTGGGGCCAACGTCCTGACTTTC
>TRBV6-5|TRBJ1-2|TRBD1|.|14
CASYQGATNYGYTF
TGTGCCAGCTACCAGGGGGCGACTAACTATGGCTACACCTTC
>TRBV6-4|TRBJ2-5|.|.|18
CASSDIGQGRGMKETQYF
TGTGCCAGCAGTGACATAGGCCAGGGAAGGGGGATGAAAGAGACCCAGTACTTC
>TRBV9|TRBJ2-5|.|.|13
CASSVLPGETQYF
TGTGCCAGCAGCGTACTCCCAGGGGAGACCCAGTACTTC
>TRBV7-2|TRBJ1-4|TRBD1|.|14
CASSSGGLNEKLFF
TGTGCCAGCAGCTCAGGGGGTTTAAATGAAAAACTGTTTTTT
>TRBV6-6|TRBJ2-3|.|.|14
CASRGLEGREPQYF
TGTGCCAGCAGGGGGTTGGAGGGACGGGAGCCGCAGTATTTT
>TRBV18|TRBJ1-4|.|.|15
CASSPQPSGNEKLFF
TGTGCCAGCTCACCACAGCCCTCCGGGAATGAAAAACTGTTTTTT
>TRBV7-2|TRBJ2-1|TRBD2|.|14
CASSLSGGRPEQFF
TGTGCCAGCAGCTTAAGCGGCGGGAGGCCAGAGCAGTTCTTC
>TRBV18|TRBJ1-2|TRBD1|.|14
CASSLDRINYGYTF
TGTGCCAGCTCACTGGACAGGATTAACTATGGCTACACCTTC
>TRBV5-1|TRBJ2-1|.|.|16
CASSLADSARGAEQFF
TGCGCCAGCAGCTTGGCCGACAGTGCCAGGGGGGCTGAGCAGTTCTTC
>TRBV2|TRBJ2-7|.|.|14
CASSDEFHYYEQYF
TGTGCCAGCAGTGACGAGTTTCACTACTACGAGCAGTACTTC
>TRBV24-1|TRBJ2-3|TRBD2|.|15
CASRTSGDPTDTQYF
TGTGCCTCGAGGACTAGCGGAGACCCCACAGATACGCAGTATTTT
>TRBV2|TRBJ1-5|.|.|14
CATGRGGSNQPQHF
TGTGCCACTGGGAGGGGGGGGAGCAATCAGCCCCAGCATTTT
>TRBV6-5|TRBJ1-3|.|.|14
CGAGRSSSGNTIYF
TGTGGAGCGGGACGGTCGAGCTCTGGAAACACCATATATTTT
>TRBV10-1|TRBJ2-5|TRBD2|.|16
CASSEGTSGRWETQYF
TGCGCCAGCAGTGAAGGGACTAGCGGGAGGTGGGAGACCCAGTACTTC
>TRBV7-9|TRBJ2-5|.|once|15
CASSPPGIPTETQYF
TGTGCCAGCAGCCCCCCGGGGATTCCGACAGAGACCCAGTACTTC
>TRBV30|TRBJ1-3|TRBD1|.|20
CAWSVSRTGSSVLSGNTIYF
TGTGCCTGGAGTGTATCACGGACAGGGTCAAGTGTTCTCTCTGGAAACACCATATATTTT
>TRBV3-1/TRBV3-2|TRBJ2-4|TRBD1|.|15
CASSPGQLAKNIQYF
TGTGCCAGCAGCCCGGGACAGTTAGCCAAAAACATTCAGTACTTC
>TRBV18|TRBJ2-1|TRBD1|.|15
CASSPGTASYNEQFF
TGTGCCAGCTCACCGGGGACAGCTTCCTACAATGAGCAGTTCTTC
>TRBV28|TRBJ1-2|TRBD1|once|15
CASRYRQGVNYGYTF
TGTGCCAGCAGATACCGACAGGGGGTTAACTATGGCTACACCTTC
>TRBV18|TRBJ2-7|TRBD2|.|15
CASSPRASGIHEQYF
TGTGCCAGCTCACCACGGGCTAGCGGGATACACGAGCAGTACTTC
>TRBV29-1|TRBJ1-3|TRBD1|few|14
CSAGRQGSGNTIYF
TGCAGCGCTGGCCGACAGGGCTCTGGAAACACCATATATTTT
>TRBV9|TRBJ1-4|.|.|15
CASQKGGHTNEKLFF
TGTGCCAGCCAAAAAGGGGGTCACACTAATGAAAAACTGTTTTTT
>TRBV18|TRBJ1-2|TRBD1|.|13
CASSPRTGNGYTF
TGTGCCAGCTCACCACGGACAGGGAATGGCTACACCTTC
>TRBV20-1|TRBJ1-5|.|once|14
CSASEGDSNQPQHF
TGCAGTGCTAGTGAAGGGGATAGCAATCAGCCCCAGCATTTT
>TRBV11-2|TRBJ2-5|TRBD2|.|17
CASSIQGSGAIQETQYF
TGTGCCAGCAGCATACAGGGTAGCGGGGCGATCCAAGAGACCCAGTACTTC
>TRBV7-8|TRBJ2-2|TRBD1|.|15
CASSSWTGNTGELFF
TGTGCCAGCAGCTCATGGACAGGGAACACCGGGGAGCTGTTTTTT
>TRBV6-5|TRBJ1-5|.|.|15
CASRMGRAGHQPQHF
TGTGCCAGCAGAATGGGCAGGGCAGGGCATCAGCCCCAGCATTTT
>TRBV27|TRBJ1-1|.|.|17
CASRHTRGGGDDTEAFF
TGTGCCAGCAGACACACGAGGGGGGGCGGGGACGACACTGAAGCTTTCTTT
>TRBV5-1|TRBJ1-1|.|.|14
CASGSTALNTEAFF
TGCGCCAGCGGATCTACAGCACTGAACACTGAAGCTTTCTTT
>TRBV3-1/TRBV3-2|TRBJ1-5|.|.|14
CASSHSPRGGPQHF
TGTGCCAGCAGCCACTCCCCGAGGGGGGGCCCACAGCATTTT
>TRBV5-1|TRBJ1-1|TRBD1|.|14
CASSHGQGNTEAFF
TGCGCCAGCAGCCACGGACAGGGGAACACTGAAGCTTTCTTT
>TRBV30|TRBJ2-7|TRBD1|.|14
CAWSGDRGLYEQYF
TGTGCCTGGAGCGGTGACAGGGGGCTGTACGAGCAGTACTTC
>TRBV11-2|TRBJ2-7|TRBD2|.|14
CASSPSGGRNEQYF
TGTGCCAGCAGCCCTAGCGGGGGGCGGAACGAGCAGTACTTC
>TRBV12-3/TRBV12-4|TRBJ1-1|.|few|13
CASTPGRNTEAFF
TGTGCCAGCACTCCGGGGAGGAACACTGAAGCTTTCTTT
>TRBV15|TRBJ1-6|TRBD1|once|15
CATSRIGTGNSPLHF
TGTGCCACCAGCAGAATTGGGACAGGGAATTCACCCCTCCACTTT
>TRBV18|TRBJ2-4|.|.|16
CASSPTPGNGKNIQYF
TGTGCCAGCTCACCAACCCCCGGTAACGGCAAAAACATTCAGTACTTC
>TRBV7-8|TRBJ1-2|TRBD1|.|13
CASSPTGRGGYTF
TGTGCCAGCAGCCCGACAGGGAGAGGTGGCTACACCTTC
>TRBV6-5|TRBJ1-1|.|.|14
CASIAGMGIASAFF
TGTGCCAGCATTGCGGGGATGGGAATCGCTTCAGCTTTCTTT
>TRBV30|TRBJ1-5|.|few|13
CAWSLGSNQPQHF
TGTGCCTGGAGTCTCGGGAGCAATCAGCCCCAGCATTTT
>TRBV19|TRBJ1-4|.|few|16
CASSPGQGQGGEKLFF
TGTGCCAGTAGTCCGGGGCAGGGGCAGGGCGGAGAAAAACTGTTTTTT
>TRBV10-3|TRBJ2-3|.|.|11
CAMGERATQYF
TGTGCCATGGGGGAGCGGGCCACGCAGTATTTT
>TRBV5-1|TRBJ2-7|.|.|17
CASSFFYSRGQSYEQYF
TGCGCCAGCAGCTTTTTCTACTCGCGGGGGCAATCCTACGAGCAGTACTTC
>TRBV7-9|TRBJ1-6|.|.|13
CASSSNGGSALHF
TGTGCCAGCAGCTCAAATGGGGGCTCGGCCCTCCACTTT
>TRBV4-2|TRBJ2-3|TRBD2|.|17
CASSQAGAGGAGFTQYF
TGTGCCAGCAGCCAAGCCGGGGCGGGGGGCGCGGGGTTCACGCAGTATTTT
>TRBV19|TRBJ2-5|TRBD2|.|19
CASSDEPGTSGGRRETQYF
TGTGCCAGTAGCGACGAACCAGGGACTAGCGGGGGGCGGCGAGAGACCCAGTACTTC
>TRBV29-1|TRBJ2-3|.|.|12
CSTQTNTDTQYF
TGCAGCACACAGACAAACACAGATACGCAGTATTTT
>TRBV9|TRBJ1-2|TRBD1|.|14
CASSDIQGVHGYTF
TGTGCCAGCAGCGACATACAGGGGGTCCATGGCTACACCTTC
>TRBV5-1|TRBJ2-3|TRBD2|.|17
CASSVASSGGPTDTQYF
TGCGCCAGCAGCGTGGCCTCTAGCGGGGGGCCCACAGATACGCAGTATTTT
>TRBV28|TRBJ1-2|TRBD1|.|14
CASSLEGAAYGYTF
TGTGCCAGCAGTTTAGAGGGGGCTGCCTATGGCTACACCTTC
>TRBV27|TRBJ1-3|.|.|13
CASSFRYGNTIYF
TGTGCCAGCAGTTTCCGGTATGGAAACACCATATATTTT
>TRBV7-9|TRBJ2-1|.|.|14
CASSAHRSGNEQFF
TGTGCCAGCAGCGCTCACCGTAGCGGCAATGAGCAGTTCTTC
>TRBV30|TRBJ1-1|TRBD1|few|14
CAWSPGQGATEAFF
TGTGCCTGGAGCCCTGGACAGGGGGCAACTGAAGCTTTCTTT